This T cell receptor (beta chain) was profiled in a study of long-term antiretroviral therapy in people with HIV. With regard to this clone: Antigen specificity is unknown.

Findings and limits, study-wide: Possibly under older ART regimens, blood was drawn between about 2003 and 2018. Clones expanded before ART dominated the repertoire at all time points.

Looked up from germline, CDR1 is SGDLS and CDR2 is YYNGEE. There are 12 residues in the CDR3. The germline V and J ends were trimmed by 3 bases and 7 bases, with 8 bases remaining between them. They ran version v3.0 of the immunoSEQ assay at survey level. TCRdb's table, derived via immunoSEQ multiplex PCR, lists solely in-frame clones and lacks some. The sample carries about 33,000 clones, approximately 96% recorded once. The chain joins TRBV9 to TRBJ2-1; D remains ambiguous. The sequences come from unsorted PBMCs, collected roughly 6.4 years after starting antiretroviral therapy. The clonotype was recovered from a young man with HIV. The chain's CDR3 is CASSAQLNEQFF. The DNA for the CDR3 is TGTGCCAGCAGCGCCCAGTTGAATGAGCAGTTCTTC.